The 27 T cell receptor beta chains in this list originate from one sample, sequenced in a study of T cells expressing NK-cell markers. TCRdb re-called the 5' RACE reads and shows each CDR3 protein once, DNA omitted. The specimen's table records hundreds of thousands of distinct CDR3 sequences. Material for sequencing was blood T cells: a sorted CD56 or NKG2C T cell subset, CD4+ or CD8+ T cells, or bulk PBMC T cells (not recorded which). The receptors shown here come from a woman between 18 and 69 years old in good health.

The CDR3 loop reads CASSDRLAGGRYF. The V gene is TRBV6-1, the J gene TRBJ2-3; TCRdb picks TRBD2, but there is no DNA to check that call. CDR1 and CDR2 from the germline V gene are MNHNS and SASEGT. CDR3 size: 13 residues.

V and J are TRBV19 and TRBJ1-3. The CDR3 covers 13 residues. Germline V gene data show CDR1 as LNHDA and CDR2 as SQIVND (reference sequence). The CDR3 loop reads CASSRISGNTIYF.

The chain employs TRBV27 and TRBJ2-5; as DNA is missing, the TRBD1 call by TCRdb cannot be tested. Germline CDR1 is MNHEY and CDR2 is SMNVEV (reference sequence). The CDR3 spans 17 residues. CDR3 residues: CASTSTTGQIAQETQYF.

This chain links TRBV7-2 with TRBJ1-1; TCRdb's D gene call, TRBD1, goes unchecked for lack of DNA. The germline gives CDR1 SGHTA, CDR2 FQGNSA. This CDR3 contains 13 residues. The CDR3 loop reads CASSGQGAGEAFF.

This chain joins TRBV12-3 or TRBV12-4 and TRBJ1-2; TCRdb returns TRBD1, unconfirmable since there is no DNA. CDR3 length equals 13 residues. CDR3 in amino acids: CASSWDGNYGYTF.

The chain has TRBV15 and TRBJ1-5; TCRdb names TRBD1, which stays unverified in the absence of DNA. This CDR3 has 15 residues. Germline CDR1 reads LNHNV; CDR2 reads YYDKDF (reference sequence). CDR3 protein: CATSRPGQGNQPQHF.

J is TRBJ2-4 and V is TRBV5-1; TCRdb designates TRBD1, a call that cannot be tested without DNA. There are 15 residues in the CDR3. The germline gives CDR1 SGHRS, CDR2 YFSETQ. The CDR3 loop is CASSPWTGGQNIQYF.

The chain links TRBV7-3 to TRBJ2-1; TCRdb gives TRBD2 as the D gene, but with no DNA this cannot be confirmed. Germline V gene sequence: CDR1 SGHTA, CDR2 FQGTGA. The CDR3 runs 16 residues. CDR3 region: CASSLFTAGGRHEQFF. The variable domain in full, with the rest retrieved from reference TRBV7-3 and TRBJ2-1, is GAGVSQTPSNKVTEKGKYVELRCDPISGHTALYWYRQSLGQGPEFLIYFQGTGAADDSGLPNDRFFAVRPEGSVSTLKIQRTERGDSAVYLCASSLFTAGGRHEQFFGPGTRLTVL.

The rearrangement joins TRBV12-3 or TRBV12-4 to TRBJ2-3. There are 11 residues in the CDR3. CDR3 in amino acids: CASSFTDTQYF.

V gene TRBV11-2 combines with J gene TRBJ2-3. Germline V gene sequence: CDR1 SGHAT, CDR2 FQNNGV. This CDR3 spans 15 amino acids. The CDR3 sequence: CASSLAIFSTDTQYF.

CDR3 amino acids: CASSPPGRGLQETQYF. V gene TRBV18 combines with J gene TRBJ2-5; absent DNA, TCRdb's TRBD1 call cannot be checked. The CDR3 runs 16 residues. CDR1 is KGHSH, CDR2 LQKENI, per germline.

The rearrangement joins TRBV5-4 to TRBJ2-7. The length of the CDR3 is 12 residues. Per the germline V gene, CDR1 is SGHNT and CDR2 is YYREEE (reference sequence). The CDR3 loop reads CASTPTPGEQYF. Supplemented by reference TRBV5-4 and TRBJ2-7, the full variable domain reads ETGVTQSPTHLIKTRGQQVTLRCSSQSGHNTVSWYQQALGQGPQFIFQYYREEENGRGNFPPRFSGLQFPNYSSELNVNALELDDSALYLCASTPTPGEQYFGPGTRLTVT.

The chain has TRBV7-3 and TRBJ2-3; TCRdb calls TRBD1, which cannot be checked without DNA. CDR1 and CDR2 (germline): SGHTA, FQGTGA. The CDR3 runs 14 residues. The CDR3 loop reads CASSFGQTTDTQYF.

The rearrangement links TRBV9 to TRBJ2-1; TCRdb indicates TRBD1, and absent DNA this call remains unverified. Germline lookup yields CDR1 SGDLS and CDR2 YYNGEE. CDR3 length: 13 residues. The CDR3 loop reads CASSAWGQGEQFF. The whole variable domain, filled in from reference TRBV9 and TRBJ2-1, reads DSGVTQTPKHLITATGQRVTLRCSPRSGDLSVYWYQQSLDQGLQFLIQYYNGEERAKGNILERFSAQQFPDLHSELNLSSLELGDSALYFCASSAWGQGEQFFGPGTRLTVL.

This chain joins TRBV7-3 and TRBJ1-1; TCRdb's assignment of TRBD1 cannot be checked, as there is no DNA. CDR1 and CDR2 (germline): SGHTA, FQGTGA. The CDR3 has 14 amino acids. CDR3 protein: CASSRQGQNTEAFF.

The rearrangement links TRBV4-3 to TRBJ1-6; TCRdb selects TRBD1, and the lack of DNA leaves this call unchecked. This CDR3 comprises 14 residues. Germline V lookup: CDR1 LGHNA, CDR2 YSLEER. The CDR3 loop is CASSTGSNNSPLHF.

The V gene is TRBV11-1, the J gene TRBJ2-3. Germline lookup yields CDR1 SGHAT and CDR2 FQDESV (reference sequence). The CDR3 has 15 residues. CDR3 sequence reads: CASSLSSVGTDTQYF.

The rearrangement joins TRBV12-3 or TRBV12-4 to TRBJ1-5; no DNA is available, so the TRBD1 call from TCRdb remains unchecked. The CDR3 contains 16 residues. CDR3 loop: CASSSVSQGFDQPQHF.

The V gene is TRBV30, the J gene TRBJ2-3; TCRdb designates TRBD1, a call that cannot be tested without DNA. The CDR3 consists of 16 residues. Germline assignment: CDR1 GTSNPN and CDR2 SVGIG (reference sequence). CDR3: CAWSNWERDRTDTQYF.

The CDR3 sequence: CSARHGTADNQPQHF. The V and J genes are TRBV20-1 and TRBJ1-5. From germline, CDR1 is DFQATT and CDR2 SNEGSKA (reference sequence). The CDR3 loop spans 15 amino acids.

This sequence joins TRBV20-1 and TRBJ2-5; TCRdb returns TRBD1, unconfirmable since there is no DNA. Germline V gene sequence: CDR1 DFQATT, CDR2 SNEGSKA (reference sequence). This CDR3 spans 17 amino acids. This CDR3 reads CSAFLQGREVYQETQYF.

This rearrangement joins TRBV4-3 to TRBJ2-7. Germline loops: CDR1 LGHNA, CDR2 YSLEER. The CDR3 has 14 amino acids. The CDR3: CASSQDVGSYEQYF.

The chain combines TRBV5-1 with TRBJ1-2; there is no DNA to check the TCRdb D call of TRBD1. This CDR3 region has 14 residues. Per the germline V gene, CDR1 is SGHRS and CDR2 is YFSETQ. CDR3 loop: CASSDNLHFYGYTF.

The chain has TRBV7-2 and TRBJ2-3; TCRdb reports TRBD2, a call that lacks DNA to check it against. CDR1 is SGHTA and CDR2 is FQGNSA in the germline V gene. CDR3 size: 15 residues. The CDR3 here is CASSLQGARTDTQYF. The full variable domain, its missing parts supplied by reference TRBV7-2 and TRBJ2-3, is GAGVSQSPSNKVTEKGKDVELRCDPISGHTALYWYRQSLGQGLEFLIYFQGNSAPDKSGLPSDRFSAERTGGSVSTLTIQRTQQEDSAVYLCASSLQGARTDTQYFGPGTRLTVL.

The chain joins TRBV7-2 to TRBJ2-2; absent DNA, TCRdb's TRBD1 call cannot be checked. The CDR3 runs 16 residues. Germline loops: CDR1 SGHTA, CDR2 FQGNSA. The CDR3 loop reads CASSLSAGGVSGELFF.

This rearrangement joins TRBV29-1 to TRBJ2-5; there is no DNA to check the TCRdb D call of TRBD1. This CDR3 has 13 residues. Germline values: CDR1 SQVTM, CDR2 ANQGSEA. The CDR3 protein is CSAILDRGETQYF.

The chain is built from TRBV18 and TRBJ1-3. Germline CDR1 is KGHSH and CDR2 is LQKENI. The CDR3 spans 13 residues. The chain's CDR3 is CASHDVTGNTIYF. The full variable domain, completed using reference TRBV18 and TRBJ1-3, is NAGVMQNPRHLVRRRGQEARLRCSPMKGHSHVYWYRQLPEEGLKFMVYLQKENIIDESGMPKERFSAEFPKEGPSILRIQQVVRGDSAAYFCASHDVTGNTIYFGEGSWLTVV.